Listed here are 16 T cell receptor beta chains from one sample, sequenced in a study of cytomegalovirus exposure and HLA in healthy donors. The PCR was carried out with 60 Vbeta primers and 13 Jbeta primers. Here immunoSEQ multiplex PCR was the method, and the copy in TCRdb shows in-frame clones only, minus some. The listing records around 150,000 clones. The sequenced material came from PBMCs. The source is a man aged 25-40 years in good health and CMV-seronegative.

The J gene is TRBJ2-7, the V gene TRBV6-6; the D is unclear. Germline V gene data show CDR1 as MNHNY and CDR2 as SVGAGI (reference sequence). The CDR3 is made up of 11 amino acids. V dropped 5 bases and J dropped 3 bases, with 5 bases sitting between them. The CDR3 coding sequence is TGTGCCAGCAGTCACAGCTACGAGCAGTACTTC. Encoded protein: CASSHSYEQYF.

CDR3 in DNA: TGTGCCAGCAGCTTAGTCGGGGACTATGGCTACACCTTC. It translates to CASSLVGDYGYTF. This rearrangement joins TRBV11-3 to TRBJ1-2; no definite D call. The germline CDR1 and CDR2 sequences are SGHNT and YENEEA. Trimming removed 1 base from V and 3 bases from J, with 6 bases in between. The CDR3 length is 13 residues.

The chain employs TRBV5-1 and TRBJ1-2; weak D call: TRBD1 (6 bases). V was pared by 0 bases and J by 0 bases, with 12 bases between. This CDR3 has 16 residues. CDR1 and CDR2 (germline): SGHRS, YFSETQ. The CDR3 is CASSLEQGLPNYGYTF. In DNA form, the CDR3 reads TGCGCCAGCAGCTTGGAACAGGGCCTTCCTAACTATGGCTACACCTTC. The entire variable domain, with the rest obtained from reference TRBV5-1 and TRBJ1-2, is as follows: KAGVTQTPRYLIKTRGQQVTLSCSPISGHRSVSWYQQTPGQGLQFLFEYFSETQRNKGNFPGRFSGRQFSNSRSEMNVSTLELGDSALYLCASSLEQGLPNYGYTFGSGTRLTVV.

The V and J genes are TRBV28 and TRBJ1-2, with D tentatively TRBD1 (5 bases). The CDR3 totals 12 residues. Germline V gene sequence: CDR1 MDHEN, CDR2 SYDVKM. V lost 6 bases to trimming and J lost 7 bases, with 12 bases between them. Here the CDR3 reads CASRLTGAGYTF. DNA of the CDR3: TGTGCCAGCAGGCTCACAGGAGCTGGCTACACCTTC.

The gene calls are TRBV6-1 and TRBJ2-7, with 14 bases lining up with TRBD2. The V and J ends lost 2 bases and 6 bases, in that order; junction bases with no gene match: 12. CDR3 length: 18 amino acids. Germline values: CDR1 MNHNS, CDR2 SASEGT. CDR3 sequence reads: CASSERLLGLAGVTEQYF. The CDR3, as DNA: TGTGCCAGCAGTGAACGTTTATTGGGACTAGCGGGAGTAACCGAGCAGTACTTC.

This rearrangement joins TRBV5-6 to TRBJ2-1; D is ambiguous. This CDR3 comprises 11 residues. Germline assignment: CDR1 SGHDT and CDR2 YYEEEE. The V gene lost 2 bases and the J gene lost 8 bases, with 5 bases spanning the gap. CDR3 amino acids: CASSFYDEQFF. The CDR3 DNA reads TGTGCCAGCAGCTTTTATGATGAGCAGTTCTTC.

The chain has TRBV9 and TRBJ2-5; the D gene is possibly TRBD2 (6 bases). The CDR3 spans 14 residues. V was pared by 3 bases and J by 1 base, with 10 bases between. Germline CDR1 and CDR2: SGDLS and YYNGEE. In nucleotides, the CDR3 is TGTGCCAGCAGCGGGGGACTCCCCCAAGAGACCCAGTACTTC. Amino acids: CASSGGLPQETQYF.

This rearrangement joins TRBV25-1 to TRBJ2-2; 7 bases fit TRBD1. CDR3 length equals 14 residues. V lost 4 bases, J lost 5 bases, and 4 bases stayed unmatched. Germline CDR1 reads MGHDK; CDR2 reads SYGVNS. CDR3 protein: CASSVTGNTGELFF. The CDR3 coding sequence is TGTGCCAGCAGTGTGACAGGGAATACCGGGGAGCTGTTTTTT.

This rearrangement joins TRBV7-3 to TRBJ1-1; no reliable D call. In germline, CDR1 is SGHTA, CDR2 FQGTGA. The CDR3 consists of 13 residues. The V end was cut by 8 bases, the J end by 5 bases, with 15 bases between. CDR3 sequence: CASREVGKTEAFF. DNA of the CDR3: TGTGCCAGCCGAGAGGTGGGTAAGACTGAAGCTTTCTTT.

This sequence joins TRBV19 and TRBJ2-7; 8 nucleotides match TRBD2. This CDR3 has 14 residues. Germline assignment: CDR1 LNHDA and CDR2 SQIVND (reference sequence). V shed 7 bases and J 7 bases; nucleotides not matched to a gene: 12. The CDR3 DNA is TGTGCCAGTACCCCAGCGGGAGCGGTAAGAGAGCAGTACTTC. Amino acids: CASTPAGAVREQYF.

The chain employs TRBV9 and TRBJ2-3; TRBD2 agrees at 13 bases. Per germline, CDR1 SGDLS and CDR2 YYNGEE. V lost 4 bases, J lost 2 bases, and 7 bases stayed unmatched. CDR3 size: 17 residues. As DNA, the CDR3 is TGTGCCAGCAGCCCAAAGGGACTAGCGGGAATCACAGATACGCAGTATTTT. Encoded protein: CASSPKGLAGITDTQYF.

This chain uses TRBV2 with TRBJ2-7; D perhaps matches TRBD2 (6 bases). The germline CDR1 and CDR2 sequences are SNHLY and FYNNEI. V lost 7 bases and J 6 bases, leaving 16 bases between the germline ends. The CDR3 totals 13 residues. The chain's CDR3 is CASTVWGDGEQYF. In DNA form, the CDR3 reads TGTGCCAGCACAGTATGGGGGGATGGCGAGCAGTACTTC.

The CDR3: CASSPPLWDRGGSEAFF. The CDR3 DNA reads as TGTGCCAGCAGTCCCCCATTGTGGGACAGGGGAGGGAGTGAAGCTTTCTTT. This sequence joins TRBV28 and TRBJ1-1, with 10 nucleotides matching TRBD1. Germline values: CDR1 MDHEN, CDR2 SYDVKM. The V segment lost 5 bases and the J segment 7 bases; nucleotides outside the gene matches: 16. The CDR3 spans 17 residues. The whole variable domain, remainder taken from reference TRBV28 and TRBJ1-1, is DVKVTQSSRYLVKRTGEKVFLECVQDMDHENMFWYRQDPGLGLRLIYFSYDVKMKEKGDIPEGYSVSREKKERFSLILESASTNQTSMYLCASSPPLWDRGGSEAFFGQGTRLTVV.

The J gene is TRBJ2-7, the V gene TRBV11-2; D remains unclear. V gave up 3 bases and J gave up 3 bases, with 9 bases separating them. This CDR3 contains 13 residues. CDR1 is SGHAT and CDR2 is FQNNGV in the germline V gene. The CDR3 loop is CASSLGRNYEQYF. For the CDR3, the DNA is TGTGCCAGCAGCTTGGGCAGAAACTACGAGCAGTACTTC. Looking up the rest from reference TRBV11-2 and TRBJ2-7 gives the full variable domain: EAGVAQSPRYKIIEKRQSVAFWCNPISGHATLYWYQQILGQGPKLLIQFQNNGVVDDSQLPKDRFSAERLKGVDSTLKIQPAKLEDSAVYLCASSLGRNYEQYFGPGTRLTVT.

This rearrangement joins TRBV9 to TRBJ1-1; D unresolved. V lost 2 bases, J lost 3 bases, and 8 bases lay in between. This CDR3 comprises 13 residues. CDR1 and CDR2 (germline): SGDLS, YYNGEE. This chain's CDR3 is CASSVGVHTEAFF. CDR3 sequence (DNA): TGTGCCAGCAGCGTGGGCGTGCACACTGAAGCTTTCTTT. Drawing the rest from reference TRBV9 and TRBJ1-1, the complete variable domain is DSGVTQTPKHLITATGQRVTLRCSPRSGDLSVYWYQQSLDQGLQFLIQYYNGEERAKGNILERFSAQQFPDLHSELNLSSLELGDSALYFCASSVGVHTEAFFGQGTRLTVV.

The V call is TRBV6-5, the J call TRBJ1-5, with D uncertain. Germline-derived CDR1 and CDR2 are MNHEY and SVGAGI. Trimming cost V 6 bases and J 4 bases, with 10 bases left between them. This CDR3 contains 13 residues. The DNA of the CDR3 is TGTGCCAGCAGACGGGGTGCAAATCAGCCCCAGCATTTT. Translating it yields CASRRGANQPQHF.